This T cell receptor beta chain is from a study of T-cell reconstitution after alpha-beta-depleted transplantation in children. Notes on this clonotype: The antigen remains undetermined.

Molecular barcoding with unique molecular identifiers was used for the TCRbeta library. TCRdb recomputed calls from the PCR reads with MiXCR, one row per CDR3 protein. Among approximately 220,000 distinct CDR3 sequences listed, around a sixth were seen once. Study-level points and caveats: As was reported, about two months after transplant, alpha-beta T cells came from several hundred expanded graft clones. There were some patients whose high TCRbeta diversity at day 60 came from surviving recipient T cells and thymic progenitors. One year after transplant, T-cell counts and diversity came mostly from newly produced T cells.

Trimming took off 8 bases at V and 0 bases at J, with 4 bases between the two ends. CDR3 length equals 11 residues. Germline V gene sequence: CDR1 ENHRY, CDR2 SYGVKD. The sample consisted of PBMCs, mostly from graft donor cells, taken 360 days after TCRalphabeta/CD19-depleted stem cell transplant. This clonotype was sampled from a male patient between 2 and 10 years old who had a stem cell transplant for acute lymphoblastic leukemia, so the T cells may come from the graft donor. The chain has TRBV10-3 and TRBJ1-2, with D unresolved. DNA for the CDR3: TGTGCCATCGGAGCTAACTATGGCTACACCTTC. Residues: CAIGANYGYTF.